The T cell receptor (beta chain) under discussion was sequenced for a study of pediatric ulcerative colitis. Only in-frame clones appear in the TCRdb table, and some are missing; sequencing was by immunoSEQ multiplex PCR. The table records 30,000 to 40,000 clones, more than 75% of them present only once. This CDR3 region has 16 residues. The V end lost 1 base, the J end lost 0 bases, and 12 bases lay between the germline ends. Per germline, CDR1 SGHRS and CDR2 YFSETQ. This chain joins TRBV5-1 and TRBJ2-3; D remains ambiguous. The sequence was obtained from a boy aged 5-17 years with severe ulcerative colitis. The source material was blood. As DNA, the CDR3 is TGCGCCAGCAGCTTGTATCGTGACCACAGCACAGATACGCAGTATTTT. This sequence encodes CASSLYRDHSTDTQYF.